A selection of T cell receptor beta chains follows, all from one sample in a study of blood T cell repertoires in COVID-19. Assay used: immunoSEQ multiplex PCR; TCRdb lists only in-frame clones, some missing. In the table there are around 150,000 clones, approximately 81% of which are singletons. The sample was peripheral blood. These receptors all come from a middle-aged man with acute or convalescent COVID-19. Each CDR3 is given with its conserved first and last residue. Each record gives: D gene, J gene, V gene, clone size, CDR3 DNA, CDR3 protein. The D gene is left open where the match is weak. Clone size appears in some rows only: once, few, many, or a class for an expanded clone.

NA TRBJ1-2 TRBV7-2 NA TGTGCCAGCAGCTTAGGATACAGGGAGGGCTATGGCTACACCTTC CASSLGYREGYGYTF
NA TRBJ1-5 TRBV13 NA TGTGCCAGCAGCTTAGGGGGGAGGGGGAACCATCAGCCCCAGCATTTT CASSLGGRGNHQPQHF
NA TRBJ1-1 TRBV19 once TGTGCCACCAATGGTGGGGGGACTGAAGCTTTCTTT CATNGGGTEAFF
TRBD1 TRBJ1-1 TRBV5-4 NA TGTGCCAGCAGCTTGACAGGGGTCGTGACTGAAGCTTTCTTT CASSLTGVVTEAFF
NA TRBJ1-2 TRBV12-3/TRBV12-4 NA TGTGCCAGCAGTTTCGCAGTTGGCTATGGCTACACCTTC CASSFAVGYGYTF
NA TRBJ1-5 TRBV12-3/TRBV12-4 few TGTGCCAGCAGTGCAACTAATCAGCCCCAGCATTTT CASSATNQPQHF
TRBD2 TRBJ2-7 TRBV5-1 once TGCGCCAGCAGCCTCGGGGGGTCAGGGAACTACGAGCAGTACTTC CASSLGGSGNYEQYF
TRBD1 TRBJ2-1 TRBV15 NA TGTGCCACCAGCAACCTACGGAGACAGGGTAAAGGGAATGAGCAGTTCTTC CATSNLRRQGKGNEQFF
NA TRBJ1-1 TRBV5-4 once TGTGCCAGCAGCGTGGACAGTTACACTGAAGCTTTCTTT CASSVDSYTEAFF
TRBD2 TRBJ2-1 TRBV13 NA TGTGCCAGCAGCTTAGAATTTCCAACTAGCGGGGGAAACAATGAGCAGTTCTTC CASSLEFPTSGGNNEQFF
TRBD1 TRBJ1-4 TRBV19 once TGTGCCAGTAGTGCGGGGACAGGGAATGAAAAACTGTTTTTT CASSAGTGNEKLFF
NA TRBJ1-1 TRBV30 once TGTGCCTGGAGGGGAGGCACTGAAGCTTTCTTT CAWRGGTEAFF
NA TRBJ1-3 TRBV30 NA TGTGCCTGGAGTTTACGGGGAAACACCATATATTTT CAWSLRGNTIYF
TRBD2 TRBJ2-1 TRBV7-6 NA TGTGCCAGCAGCTTACTGGCGGGGGAAATCTACAATGAGCAGTTCTTC CASSLLAGEIYNEQFF
NA TRBJ2-2 TRBV3-1/TRBV3-2 NA TGTGCCAGCAGCCGATCGGACAGCGGGGAGCTGTTTTTT CASSRSDSGELFF
TRBD1 TRBJ1-2 TRBV10-3 once TGTGCCATCAGTGAGAGACAGGGTGGTGGCTACACCTTC CAISERQGGGYTF
NA TRBJ2-1 TRBV3-1/TRBV3-2 few TGTGCCAGCAGCCAAGTCGTATGGGGGGGCAGCAATGAGCAGTTCTTC CASSQVVWGGSNEQFF
NA TRBJ1-5 TRBV10-3 NA TGTGCCATCAGTGACGGCAGGGATCAGCCCCAGCATTTT CAISDGRDQPQHF
NA TRBJ1-2 TRBV9 NA TGTGCCAGCAGCGTTTCGGGGGATAACTATGGCTACACCTTC CASSVSGDNYGYTF
TRBD1 TRBJ1-3 TRBV5-4 NA TGTGCCAGCAGCTTGACAGGGGGGGAGAACACCATATATTTT CASSLTGGENTIYF
TRBD2 TRBJ2-1 TRBV6-6 NA TGTGCCAGCAGTCCTGGGACTAGCGGGGGGGCGATCTCCTACAATGAGCAGTTCTTC CASSPGTSGGAISYNEQFF
TRBD2 TRBJ2-3 TRBV19 NA TGTGCCAGTAGTACCAGACTAGCGGGATCACTTTATACGCAGTATTTT CASSTRLAGSLYTQYF
NA TRBJ1-5 TRBV2 NA TGTGCCAGCAGTCCCCTCAGCGGAGGCAATCAGCCCCAGCATTTT CASSPLSGGNQPQHF
TRBD1 TRBJ1-5 TRBV6-5 NA TGTGCCAGCGGGACAGGCAATCAGCCCCAGCATTTT CASGTGNQPQHF
NA TRBJ1-1 TRBV18 NA TGTGCCAGCTCAAGGGGTCCTTCTGATGAAGCTTTCTTT CASSRGPSDEAFF
TRBD1 TRBJ1-3 TRBV7-9 NA TGTGCCAGCAGCTTGGGGACAGGGACTTTCTCTGGAAACACCATATATTTT CASSLGTGTFSGNTIYF
TRBD1 TRBJ1-2 TRBV5-1 NA TGCGCCAGCAGCCCGGACAGGGGCTCTGGCTACACCTTC CASSPDRGSGYTF
NA TRBJ1-1 TRBV5-8 NA TGTGCCAGCAGCCTTGCCGGACAGACTTGGAATACTGAAGCTTTCTTT CASSLAGQTWNTEAFF
NA TRBJ1-5 TRBV6-2/TRBV6-3 NA TGTGCCAGCAGTGCCGACAGGAATAGCAATCAGCCCCAGCATTTT CASSADRNSNQPQHF
NA TRBJ1-5 TRBV27 NA TGTGCCAGCAGTTTTAGCGGGCCTAACCAGCCCCAGCATTTT CASSFSGPNQPQHF
TRBD1 TRBJ1-2 TRBV28 few TGTGCCAGCGGCCATCTCTTACAGGGGCTTAAGGGCGGCTACACCTTC CASGHLLQGLKGGYTF
TRBD1 TRBJ1-1 TRBV28 NA TGTGCCAGCAGGATCTGGACAGGGTATACTGAAGCTTTCTTT CASRIWTGYTEAFF
TRBD2 TRBJ2-3 TRBV3-1/TRBV3-2 NA TGTGCCAGCAGCCAAGGTCGGCTAGCGGGGGGGCGGGCCACAGATACGCAGTATTTT CASSQGRLAGGRATDTQYF
NA TRBJ1-2 TRBV30 NA TGTGCCTGGAGTGTTGGCCCGAGGTATGGCTACACCTTC CAWSVGPRYGYTF
TRBD2 TRBJ2-3 TRBV5-4 NA TGTGCCAGCAGCTTGGGACTAGCGGGGGGGCCCCTGACAGATACGCAGTATTTT CASSLGLAGGPLTDTQYF
TRBD1 TRBJ1-6 TRBV5-1 NA TGCGCCAGCAGAGGGGGCACGTCCTATAATTCACCCCTCCACTTT CASRGGTSYNSPLHF